This record concerns one T cell receptor beta chain sequence. V lost 8 bases, J lost 4 bases, and 15 bases lay in between. Looked up from germline, CDR1 is MNHEY and CDR2 is SVGAGI. This CDR3 is 15 amino acids long. The table came from immunoSEQ multiplex PCR; TCRdb's copy has only in-frame clones and leaves some out. The sample contains 200,000 to 250,000 clones, 75% to 85% of which appear only once. This record belongs to a study of blood T cell repertoires in COVID-19. V gene TRBV6-5 combines with J gene TRBJ2-6; possible D gene TRBD2, 7 bases. The sample taken for sequencing was peripheral blood. The TCR was taken from a woman of 80 years or more with COVID-19, enrolled during active disease. The CDR3 is CASLGGPLGANVLTF. CDR3 sequence (DNA): TGTGCCAGCTTGGGGGGGCCTTTGGGGGCCAACGTCCTGACTTTC.